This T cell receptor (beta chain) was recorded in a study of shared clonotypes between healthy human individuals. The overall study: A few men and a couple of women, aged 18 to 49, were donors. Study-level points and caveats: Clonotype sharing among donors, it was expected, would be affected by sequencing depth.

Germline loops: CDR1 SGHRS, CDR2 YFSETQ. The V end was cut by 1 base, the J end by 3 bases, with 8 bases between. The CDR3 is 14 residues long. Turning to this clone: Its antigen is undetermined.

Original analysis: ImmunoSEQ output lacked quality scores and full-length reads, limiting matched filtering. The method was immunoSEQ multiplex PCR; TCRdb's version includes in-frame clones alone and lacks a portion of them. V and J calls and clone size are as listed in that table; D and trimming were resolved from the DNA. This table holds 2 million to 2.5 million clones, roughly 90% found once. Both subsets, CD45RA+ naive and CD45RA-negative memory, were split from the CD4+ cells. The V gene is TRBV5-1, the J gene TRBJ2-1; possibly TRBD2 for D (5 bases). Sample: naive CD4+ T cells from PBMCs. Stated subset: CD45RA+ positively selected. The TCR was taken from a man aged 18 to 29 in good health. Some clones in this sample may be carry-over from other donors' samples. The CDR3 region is CASSLMRDYNEQFF. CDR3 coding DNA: TGCGCCAGCAGCTTGATGAGGGACTACAATGAGCAGTTCTTC.